Below are 26 T cell receptor beta chains sequenced from a single sample in a study of human CD8 memory T cell subsets. The authors made TCR beta libraries using UMI-labeled 5' RACE. TCRdb re-called the 5' RACE reads, yielding one record per CDR3 amino acid sequence without DNA. Across approximately 10,000 distinct CDR3 sequences, the top ten clones capture about 19% of the sample. Exhausted-like traits marked the TPEX cells, which were CCR7+ PD-1+ TIGIT+ early memory CD8+ T cells. The sample consisted of CD8+ T cells from PBMCs. These receptor sequences come from a human donor in good health.

The rearrangement links TRBV20-1 to TRBJ2-7; TCRdb calls TRBD1, which cannot be checked without DNA. There are 13 residues in the CDR3. Germline CDR1 is DFQATT and CDR2 is SNEGSKA (reference sequence). CDR3 loop: CSARRDPSYEQYF.

This chain uses TRBV6-2 or TRBV6-3 with TRBJ2-2; TCRdb proposes TRBD1, but this gene call is untestable without DNA. This CDR3 region has 13 residues. Per the germline V gene, CDR1 is MNHEY and CDR2 is SVGEGT. This CDR3 reads CASTGGDTGELFF.

The chain is built from TRBV7-6 and TRBJ2-5; TCRdb indicates TRBD1, and absent DNA this call remains unverified. The CDR3 covers 18 residues. Germline CDR1 is SGHVS and CDR2 is FNYEAQ. This chain's CDR3 is CASSLETGGDYSGWTQYF.

The V gene is TRBV4-1, the J gene TRBJ2-7; TCRdb gives TRBD2 as the D gene, but with no DNA this cannot be confirmed. This CDR3 spans 17 amino acids. Germline values: CDR1 MGHRA, CDR2 YSYEKL. The CDR3 protein is CASSQDPGTSGLYEQYF.

The chain links TRBV5-4 to TRBJ1-1; TCRdb's D call of TRBD1 is untestable without DNA. Germline V lookup: CDR1 SGHNT, CDR2 YYREEE (reference sequence). The CDR3 covers 12 residues. The CDR3 protein is CASSFGGTEAFF.

V usage is TRBV28 and J usage is TRBJ2-2; TCRdb reports TRBD1, a call that lacks DNA to check it against. CDR3 length: 14 residues. Looked up from germline, CDR1 is MDHEN and CDR2 is SYDVKM. The CDR3 loop reads CASREQGNTGELFF.

V is TRBV15 and J is TRBJ2-1; TCRdb returns TRBD2, unconfirmable since there is no DNA. The CDR3 has 14 residues. Germline V lookup: CDR1 LNHNV, CDR2 YYDKDF (reference sequence). CDR3 amino acids: CATRLAGGGNEQFF.

This chain uses TRBV12-2 with TRBJ2-5; checking the TCRdb D call of TRBD1 is not possible without DNA. TRBV12-2 is termed a pseudogene. This CDR3 spans 17 amino acids. CDR3 protein: CASRLAPPRGEGETQYF.

This chain uses TRBV9 with TRBJ2-1; there is no DNA to check the TCRdb D call of TRBD1. CDR1 is SGDLS and CDR2 is YYNGEE in the germline V gene. The CDR3 runs 15 residues. CDR3 region: CASTPWDRGRDEQFF.

This sequence joins TRBV28 and TRBJ2-2; TCRdb picks TRBD1, but there is no DNA to check that call. This CDR3 has 15 residues. The germline V gene has CDR1 MDHEN and CDR2 SYDVKM. CDR3 protein: CASSLAWEGTGELFF.

Measured by frequency, this clonotype is medium-sized. V is TRBV5-1 and J is TRBJ1-1; lacking DNA, the TRBD1 call made by TCRdb goes unchecked. The CDR3 has 15 residues. The germline gives CDR1 SGHRS, CDR2 YFSETQ. The CDR3 loop is CASSSGRSWGTEAFF.

The rearrangement uses TRBV24-1 and TRBJ2-1. There are 12 residues in the CDR3. Germline values: CDR1 KGHDR, CDR2 SFDVKD. The CDR3 sequence is CATSDSGPEQFF.

This chain uses TRBV27 with TRBJ2-7; TCRdb returns TRBD2, unconfirmable since there is no DNA. This CDR3 has 16 residues. Germline CDR1 reads MNHEY; CDR2 reads SMNVEV (reference sequence). CDR3 region: CASSLRGGRLAYEQYF.

The chain joins TRBV27 to TRBJ1-5; absent DNA, TCRdb's TRBD1 call cannot be checked. CDR1 is MNHEY and CDR2 is SMNVEV in the germline V gene (reference sequence). The CDR3 is made up of 14 amino acids. CDR3 loop: CASSGHYSNQPQHF.

J is TRBJ2-1 and V is TRBV4-3; TCRdb's D call of TRBD2 is untestable without DNA. Germline CDR1 reads LGHNA; CDR2 reads YSLEER. This CDR3 is built from 16 residues. This CDR3 reads CASRLGGESSYNEQFF.

The chain joins TRBV19 to TRBJ2-1. Per the germline V gene, CDR1 is LNHDA and CDR2 is SQIVND (reference sequence). The length of the CDR3 is 14 residues. The CDR3 here is CASSKRERPGEQFF.

This chain joins TRBV4-1 and TRBJ2-1; TCRdb proposes TRBD2, but this gene call is untestable without DNA. This CDR3 region has 13 residues. Germline CDR1 MGHRA, CDR2 YSYEKL. The CDR3 reads CASRALGDDEQFF.

This chain links TRBV5-6 with TRBJ1-2; no DNA is available, so the TRBD1 call from TCRdb remains unchecked. The CDR3 contains 13 residues. Looked up from germline, CDR1 is SGHDT and CDR2 is YYEEEE. The CDR3 reads CASRPIRDSGYTF.

The rearrangement uses TRBV5-6 and TRBJ2-1; TCRdb's D call of TRBD1 is untestable without DNA. Per the germline V gene, CDR1 is SGHDT and CDR2 is YYEEEE. The CDR3 loop spans 14 amino acids. The CDR3 sequence is CASSSGTPVIKQFF.

The rearrangement links TRBV15 to TRBJ1-1. Germline lookup yields CDR1 LNHNV and CDR2 YYDKDF (reference sequence). The CDR3 is 15 amino acids. The CDR3 protein is CATSERPRFLAEAFF. Drawing the rest from reference TRBV15 and TRBJ1-1, the complete variable domain is DAMVIQNPRYQVTQFGKPVTLSCSQTLNHNVMYWYQQKSSQAPKLLFHYYDKDFNNEADTPDNFQSRRPNTSFCFLDIRSPGLGDTAMYLCATSERPRFLAEAFFGQGTRLTVV.

This chain joins TRBV28 and TRBJ2-7; there is no DNA to check the TCRdb D call of TRBD2. The CDR3 runs 14 residues. CDR1 and CDR2 (germline): MDHEN, SYDVKM. CDR3 in amino acids: CASIPSRTVYEQYF. The full variable domain, its missing parts supplied by reference TRBV28 and TRBJ2-7, is DVKVTQSSRYLVKRTGEKVFLECVQDMDHENMFWYRQDPGLGLRLIYFSYDVKMKEKGDIPEGYSVSREKKERFSLILESASTNQTSMYLCASIPSRTVYEQYFGPGTRLTVT.

V usage is TRBV20-1 and J usage is TRBJ2-7; TCRdb designates TRBD2, a call that cannot be tested without DNA. This CDR3 is 16 amino acids long. CDR1 is DFQATT, CDR2 SNEGSKA, per germline (reference sequence). CDR3 in amino acids: CSARETSGTYSYEQYF.

The chain couples TRBV15 to TRBJ2-1; absent DNA, TCRdb's TRBD1 call cannot be checked. Germline V lookup: CDR1 LNHNV, CDR2 YYDKDF (reference sequence). CDR3 length: 15 amino acids. CDR3 sequence: CATSRDGQGANEQFF.

CDR3 loop: CASSIRANTEAFF. V and J are TRBV19 and TRBJ1-1. The CDR3 is 13 residues long. CDR1 and CDR2 from the germline V gene are LNHDA and SQIVND (reference sequence).

The V call is TRBV15, the J call TRBJ2-1. Germline lookup yields CDR1 LNHNV and CDR2 YYDKDF (reference sequence). This CDR3 has 12 residues. Here the CDR3 reads CATSRETGEQFF. The whole variable domain, filled in from reference TRBV15 and TRBJ2-1, reads DAMVIQNPRYQVTQFGKPVTLSCSQTLNHNVMYWYQQKSSQAPKLLFHYYDKDFNNEADTPDNFQSRRPNTSFCFLDIRSPGLGDTAMYLCATSRETGEQFFGPGTRLTVL.

The chain joins TRBV7-6 to TRBJ1-5; absent DNA, TCRdb's TRBD1 call cannot be checked. The CDR3 has 13 residues. Germline V lookup: CDR1 SGHVS, CDR2 FNYEAQ. The CDR3: CASSRRGGQPQHF. The whole variable domain, filled in from reference TRBV7-6 and TRBJ1-5, reads GAGVSQSPRYKVTKRGQDVALRCDPISGHVSLYWYRQALGQGPEFLTYFNYEAQQDKSGLPNDRFSAERPEGSISTLTIQRTEQRDSAMYRCASSRRGGQPQHFGDGTRLSIL.